One sample yielded the 20 T cell receptor beta chains listed below, sequenced in a study of T cell changes during pregnancy in multiple sclerosis. Libraries were prepared by immunoSEQ multiplex PCR; TCRdb keeps only in-frame clonotypes and omits some of them. The table records under 70,000 clones, roughly 91% of them present only once. The material was peripheral blood, obtained after pregnancy. The receptors were gathered from a female donor in good health, enrolled as a control in a pregnancy study.

The chain links TRBV30 to TRBJ1-2; maybe TRBD1 (5 bases). Trimming removed 2 bases at V and 7 bases at J, with 8 bases between. This CDR3 has 11 residues. Per the germline V gene, CDR1 is GTSNPN and CDR2 is SVGIG (reference sequence). DNA of the CDR3: TGTGCCTGGAGTTCAGGGTCTGGCTACACCTTC. Amino acid sequence: CAWSSGSGYTF.

The chain has TRBV5-1 and TRBJ2-7; 7 bases align to TRBD1. CDR3 length: 12 residues. Germline V CDR1 and CDR2: SGHRS, YFSETQ. The V and J ends lost 4 bases and 4 bases, in that order; junction bases with no gene match: 2. The CDR3 here is CASSIRGYEQYF. In DNA, the CDR3 is TGCGCCAGCAGCATCAGGGGGTACGAGCAGTACTTC. The variable domain in full, completed from reference TRBV5-1 and TRBJ2-7, reads KAGVTQTPRYLIKTRGQQVTLSCSPISGHRSVSWYQQTPGQGLQFLFEYFSETQRNKGNFPGRFSGRQFSNSRSEMNVSTLELGDSALYLCASSIRGYEQYFGPGTRLTVT.

This chain links TRBV5-6 with TRBJ2-5, with TRBD1 identical over 7 bases. With 6 bases clipped from V and 3 bases from J, the junction kept 14 bases outside the gene matches. The V gene's germline CDR1 is SGHDT and CDR2 YYEEEE. This CDR3 region has 16 residues. In DNA form, the CDR3 reads TGTGCCAGCACCCGCCGTTGGGACAGAAGTAAAGAGACCCAGTACTTC. Protein: CASTRRWDRSKETQYF. Full variable domain (outside the CDR3, taken from reference TRBV5-6 and TRBJ2-5): DAGVTQSPTHLIKTRGQQVTLRCSPKSGHDTVSWYQQALGQGPQFIFQYYEEEERQRGNFPDRFSGHQFPNYSSELNVNALLLGDSALYLCASTRRWDRSKETQYFGPGTRLLVL.

The chain recombines TRBV5-1 with TRBJ2-7, with D possibly matching TRBD1 (5 bases). Trimming shortened V by 1 base and J by 3 bases, and 14 bases separated the two germline ends. Per the germline V gene, CDR1 is SGHRS and CDR2 is YFSETQ. The CDR3 is 15 amino acids. The CDR3 DNA sequence: TGCGCCAGCAGCTTGTTGCAGGGCCGCGGCTACGAGCAGTACTTC. This translates into CASSLLQGRGYEQYF.

This chain joins TRBV7-2 and TRBJ2-3; D unclear. Germline V lookup: CDR1 SGHTA, CDR2 FQGNSA. CDR3 length: 13 residues. V was shortened by 2 bases and J by 0 bases, with 3 bases between the two germline ends. This CDR3 is CASSLPSTDTQYF. In DNA form, the CDR3 reads TGTGCCAGCAGCTTACCTAGCACAGATACGCAGTATTTT.

This chain uses TRBV5-6 with TRBJ2-7; 7 bases match TRBD2. The CDR3 runs 14 residues. Germline lookup yields CDR1 SGHDT and CDR2 YYEEEE. V was clipped by 1 base and J by 2 bases; unmatched bases: 3. This chain's CDR3 is CASSLSGATYEQYF. CDR3 bases: TGTGCCAGCAGCTTGAGCGGGGCGACCTACGAGCAGTACTTC.

The chain employs TRBV19 and TRBJ2-7; perhaps TRBD1 as D (6 bases). The V and J ends lost 7 bases and 1 base respectively, with 17 bases between them. Germline CDR1 and CDR2: LNHDA and SQIVND (reference sequence). This CDR3 region has 15 residues. For the CDR3, the DNA is TGTGCCAGTACACCGGGACAAGCACAATCCTACGAGCAGTACTTC. Its translation is CASTPGQAQSYEQYF. Full variable domain (outside the CDR3, taken from reference TRBV19 and TRBJ2-7): DGGITQSPKYLFRKEGQNVTLSCEQNLNHDAMYWYRQDPGQGLRLIYYSQIVNDFQKGDIAEGYSVSREKKESFPLTVTSAQKNPTAFYLCASTPGQAQSYEQYFGPGTRLTVT.

Concerning this clone: Other DNA sequences in this specimen translate into the identical CDR3. The chain is built from TRBV29-1 and TRBJ2-7, with 7 bases aligning to TRBD2. With V trimmed by 6 bases and J by 9 bases, 14 bases remained unmatched. Germline values: CDR1 SQVTM, CDR2 ANQGSEA. The CDR3 is 13 amino acids. CDR3 sequence reads: CSVGTASWEGQYF. DNA of the CDR3: TGCAGCGTGGGGACTGCCTCGTGGGAGGGGCAGTACTTC.

The chain joins TRBV6-5 to TRBJ1-3; TRBD1 might be the D (5 bases). Trimming took 8 bases from V and 0 from J, leaving 11 bases between them. CDR1 and CDR2 (germline): MNHEY, SVGAGI. The CDR3 extends over 14 amino acids. CDR3 sequence reads: CASGVGASGNTIYF. The DNA for the CDR3 is TGTGCCAGCGGGGTAGGGGCCTCTGGAAACACCATATATTTT.

V is TRBV5-1 and J is TRBJ2-7; unclear D gene. The CDR3 sequence is 14 residues long. CDR1 and CDR2 (germline): SGHRS, YFSETQ. V was trimmed by 0 bases and J by 4 bases, leaving 11 bases between them. CDR3: CASSLAELGYEQYF. CDR3 bases: TGCGCCAGCAGCTTGGCTGAGCTCGGGTACGAGCAGTACTTC.

This chain links TRBV4-2 with TRBJ2-1; 12 bases align to TRBD2. The CDR3 has 16 residues. The V segment lost 0 bases and the J segment 6 bases; nucleotides outside the gene matches: 3. Germline V gene lookup returns CDR1 LGHNA and CDR2 YNFKEQ. The DNA for the CDR3 is TGTGCCAGCAGCCAAGACGGGACTAGCGGGTTCAATGAGCAGTTCTTC. This encodes CASSQDGTSGFNEQFF.

V gene TRBV9 combines with J gene TRBJ2-3, with 7 positions matching TRBD2. Germline V gives CDR1 SGDLS, CDR2 YYNGEE. The CDR3 spans 15 residues. The trim removed 0 bases at V and 5 bases at J, leaving 6 bases unmatched. The chain's CDR3 is CASSVGGGGGDTQYF. CDR3 nucleotides: TGTGCCAGCAGCGTAGGGGGCGGGGGTGGAGATACGCAGTATTTT. Full variable domain (missing parts from reference TRBV9 and TRBJ2-3): DSGVTQTPKHLITATGQRVTLRCSPRSGDLSVYWYQQSLDQGLQFLIQYYNGEERAKGNILERFSAQQFPDLHSELNLSSLELGDSALYFCASSVGGGGGDTQYFGPGTRLTVL.

This chain connects TRBV7-9 to TRBJ1-2; possible D gene TRBD1, 5 bases. In germline, CDR1 is SEHNR, CDR2 FQNEAQ (reference sequence). The V gene lost 3 bases and the J gene lost 5 bases, with 10 bases spanning the gap. The CDR3 extends over 13 amino acids. Here the CDR3 DNA reads TGTGCCAGCAGCTTCGCAGGGTTGTATGGCTACACCTTC. Its protein product is CASSFAGLYGYTF.

The J gene is TRBJ1-1, the V gene TRBV7-2; 8 nucleotides agree with TRBD1. The V gene end was trimmed by 0 bases and the J gene end by 11 bases; junction bases not matched to a gene: 5. The CDR3 contains 13 residues. The germline V gene has CDR1 SGHTA and CDR2 FQGNSA. DNA of the CDR3: TGTGCCAGCAGCTTAGCTCGGGACAGGAGGGCTTTCTTT. Its translation: CASSLARDRRAFF.

The genes are TRBV11-2 and TRBJ1-4; TRBD1 is a possible D gene (6 bases). The CDR3 runs to 15 residues. Deletions cut 1 base from V and 3 bases from J, with 9 bases between. Germline V gene data show CDR1 as SGHAT and CDR2 as FQNNGV. CDR3 sequence (DNA): TGTGCCAGCAGCTTAGGGACAGATGCTAATGAAAAACTGTTTTTT. Protein sequence: CASSLGTDANEKLFF.

V gene TRBV6-5 combines with J gene TRBJ2-7; a possible D gene is TRBD2 (6 bases). This CDR3 has 13 amino acids. Between the trimmed V and J ends, which lost 4 bases and 9 bases, there was a span of 16 bases. CDR1 and CDR2 from the germline V gene are MNHEY and SVGAGI. Written as DNA, the CDR3 is TGTGCCAGCAGTTCCCTCCAGGGAGGAGGGCAGTACTTC. This sequence encodes CASSSLQGGGQYF.

The rearrangement joins TRBV2 to TRBJ2-3; TRBD1 matches at 10 bases. The germline CDR1 and CDR2 sequences are SNHLY and FYNNEI. V shed 8 bases and J 2 bases; nucleotides not matched to a gene: 1. This CDR3 comprises 13 residues. The DNA of the CDR3 is TGTGCCAGCGGGACAGGGGACACAGATACGCAGTATTTT. Translating it yields CASGTGDTDTQYF.

The chain employs TRBV7-9 and TRBJ1-4, with D possibly TRBD1 on 6 matching bases. CDR1 SEHNR and CDR2 FQNEAQ come from the germline V gene (reference sequence). The CDR3 is made up of 14 amino acids. V gave up 5 bases and J gave up 8 bases, with 15 bases separating them. The CDR3 spells CASSPDRLEEKLFF. CDR3 sequence (DNA): TGTGCCAGCAGCCCCGACAGGTTGGAGGAAAAACTGTTTTTT.

This clone was found once. This chain links TRBV30 with TRBJ2-5; TRBD2 aligns across 8 bases. CDR1 and CDR2 from the germline V gene are GTSNPN and SVGIG (reference sequence). The J segment lost 3 bases and the V segment lost 0 bases, leaving 9 bases of the junction unmatched. The CDR3 is made up of 16 amino acids. The CDR3 loop reads CAWSVGLRGGEETQYF. DNA for the CDR3: TGTGCCTGGAGTGTAGGTCTACGGGGGGGGGAAGAGACCCAGTACTTC.

The chain links TRBV5-4 to TRBJ2-5, with D maybe TRBD2 (5 bases). The germline gives CDR1 SGHNT, CDR2 YYREEE (reference sequence). V was pared by 2 bases and J by 6 bases, with 17 bases between. The CDR3 sequence is 15 residues long. The CDR3: CASSLGLAERKTQYF. CDR3 nucleotides: TGTGCCAGCAGCTTAGGGCTAGCCGAACGTAAGACCCAGTACTTC.